The clone carrying this TCR beta chain was found a few times. Antigen: not known. V trimming: 4 bases; J trimming: 4 bases; junction bases outside the gene matches: 16. Germline values: CDR1 LGHNA, CDR2 YNFKEQ. The CDR3 spans 18 residues. The sample is drawn from a study of T-cell reconstitution after alpha-beta-depleted transplantation in children. Findings and limits, study-wide: A year post-transplant, T-cell counts and diversity derived mostly from newly produced T cells.

As it was prepared, the TCRbeta library received unique molecular identifiers. TCRdb re-called the PCR reads with MiXCR, one entry per CDR3 protein. The table includes fewer than 550,000 distinct CDR3 sequences, more than 9.5% detected once. The clonotype originates from a female patient under 10 years old who had a stem cell transplant for aplastic anemia, so the T cells may come from the graft donor. The V call is TRBV4-2, the J call TRBJ2-7; 10 nucleotides match TRBD2. This material consisted of PBMCs, mostly from graft donor cells, taken 180 days after TCRalphabeta/CD19-depleted stem cell transplant. CDR3: CASSPPLAGVSAVYEQYF. The CDR3, as DNA: TGTGCCAGCAGCCCCCCGCTAGCGGGAGTCTCGGCGGTATACGAGCAGTACTTC.